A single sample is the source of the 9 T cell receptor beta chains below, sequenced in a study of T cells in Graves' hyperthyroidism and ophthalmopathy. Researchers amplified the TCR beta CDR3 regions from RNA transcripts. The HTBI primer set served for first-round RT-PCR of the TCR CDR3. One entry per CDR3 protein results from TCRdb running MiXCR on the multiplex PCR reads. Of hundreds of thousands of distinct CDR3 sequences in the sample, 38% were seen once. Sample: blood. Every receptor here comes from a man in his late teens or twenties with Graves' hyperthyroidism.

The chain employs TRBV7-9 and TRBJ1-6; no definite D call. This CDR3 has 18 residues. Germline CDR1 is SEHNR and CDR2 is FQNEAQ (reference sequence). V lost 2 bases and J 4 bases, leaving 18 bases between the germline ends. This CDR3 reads CASSLSGPLYIYNSPLHF. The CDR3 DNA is TGTGCCAGCAGCTTATCGGGTCCCTTGTATATATATAATTCACCCCTCCACTTT. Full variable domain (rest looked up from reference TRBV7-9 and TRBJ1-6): DTGVSQNPRHKITKRGQNVTFRCDPISEHNRLYWYRQTLGQGPEFLTYFQNEAQLEKSRLLSDRFSAERPKGSFSTLEIQRTEQGDSAMYLCASSLSGPLYIYNSPLHFGNGTRLTVT.

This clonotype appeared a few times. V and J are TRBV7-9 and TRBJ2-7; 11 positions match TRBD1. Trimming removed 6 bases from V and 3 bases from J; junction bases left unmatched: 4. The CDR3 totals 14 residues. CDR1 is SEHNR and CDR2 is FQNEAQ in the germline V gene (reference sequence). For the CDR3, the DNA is TGTGCCAGCAGGACGGGACAGGGGGGCTACGAGCAGTACTTC. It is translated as CASRTGQGGYEQYF.

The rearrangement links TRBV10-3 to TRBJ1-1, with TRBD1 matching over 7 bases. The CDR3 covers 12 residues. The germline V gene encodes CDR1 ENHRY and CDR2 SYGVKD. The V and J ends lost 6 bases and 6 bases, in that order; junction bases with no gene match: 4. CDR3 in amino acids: CAIRFGTAEAFF. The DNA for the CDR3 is TGTGCCATCAGATTCGGGACAGCTGAAGCTTTCTTT.

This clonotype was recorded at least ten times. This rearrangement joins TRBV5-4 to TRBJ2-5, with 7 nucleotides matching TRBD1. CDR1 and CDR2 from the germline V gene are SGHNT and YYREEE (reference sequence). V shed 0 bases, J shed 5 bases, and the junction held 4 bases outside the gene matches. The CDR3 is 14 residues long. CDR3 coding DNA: TGTGCCAGCAGCTTGGAGGGGGCGGGCGAGACCCAGTACTTC. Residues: CASSLEGAGETQYF. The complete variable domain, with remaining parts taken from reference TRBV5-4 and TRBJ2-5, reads ETGVTQSPTHLIKTRGQQVTLRCSSQSGHNTVSWYQQALGQGPQFIFQYYREEENGRGNFPPRFSGLQFPNYSSELNVNALELDDSALYLCASSLEGAGETQYFGPGTRLLVL.

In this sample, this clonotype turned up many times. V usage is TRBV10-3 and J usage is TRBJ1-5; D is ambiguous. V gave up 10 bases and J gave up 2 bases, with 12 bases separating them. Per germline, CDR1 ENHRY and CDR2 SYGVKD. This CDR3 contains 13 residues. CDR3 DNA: TGTGCCACCATCCTCACAGGCAATCAGCCCCAGCATTTT. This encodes CATILTGNQPQHF.

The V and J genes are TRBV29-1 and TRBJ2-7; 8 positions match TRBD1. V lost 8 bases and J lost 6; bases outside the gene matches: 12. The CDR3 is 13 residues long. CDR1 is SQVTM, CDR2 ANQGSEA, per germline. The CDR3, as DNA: TGCAGCTCCGCCAGGGGGCCCCAGGGCGAGCAGTACTTC. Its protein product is CSSARGPQGEQYF.

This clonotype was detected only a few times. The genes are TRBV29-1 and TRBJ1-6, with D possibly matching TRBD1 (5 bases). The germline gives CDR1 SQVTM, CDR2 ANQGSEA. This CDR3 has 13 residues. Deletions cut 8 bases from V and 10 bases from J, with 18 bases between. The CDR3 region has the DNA TGCAGCTTAGACCCGGGGACGACCTCACCCCTCCACTTT. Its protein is CSLDPGTTSPLHF.

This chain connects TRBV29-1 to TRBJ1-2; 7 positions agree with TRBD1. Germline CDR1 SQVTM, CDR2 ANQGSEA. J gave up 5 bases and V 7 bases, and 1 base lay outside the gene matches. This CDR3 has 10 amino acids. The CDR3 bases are TGCAGCGCAGGGGGTTATGGCTACACCTTC. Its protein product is CSAGGYGYTF.

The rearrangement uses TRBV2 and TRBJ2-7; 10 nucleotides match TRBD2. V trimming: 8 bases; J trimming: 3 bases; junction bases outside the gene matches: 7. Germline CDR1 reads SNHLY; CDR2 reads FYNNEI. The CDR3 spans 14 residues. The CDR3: CASGEAGGDYEQYF. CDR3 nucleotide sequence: TGTGCCAGCGGAGAAGCGGGGGGGGACTACGAGCAGTACTTC.